The rows below give T cell receptor beta chains drawn from one sample of a study of blood T cells in healthy people across ages. Each CDR3 protein is one row after TCRdb ran MiXCR on the 5' RACE reads. Among under 950,000 distinct CDR3 sequences listed, 22% were seen once. The sample taken for sequencing was blood. The origin of the receptors is a man in his 70s in good health. CDR3s include the opening cysteine and the closing phenylalanine or tryptophan. Fields, in order: clone size, V gene, CDR3 length, D gene, J gene, CDR3 DNA, CDR3 protein. A D gene is named only where the DNA matches it firmly. Not every row has a clone size; where given, it reads once, few, many or a size class.

>NA|TRBV6-5|14|NA|TRBJ2-4
TGTGCCAGCGGGCCAGGGCAGGGCAAAAACATTCAGTACTTC
CASGPGQGKNIQYF
>NA|TRBV2|13|NA|TRBJ2-5
TGTGCCAGCGAGGAGCGGGTCAAAGAGACCCAGTACTTC
CASEERVKETQYF
>few|TRBV12-3/TRBV12-4|13|NA|TRBJ2-1
TGTGCCAGCAGATCCCGTGGCGGAAATGAGCAGTTCTTC
CASRSRGGNEQFF
>NA|TRBV20-1|18|TRBD2|TRBJ2-1
TGCAGTGCTCCACTCCCCCTTGGGACTAGCGGGGGGAACAATGAGCAGTTCTTC
CSAPLPLGTSGGNNEQFF
>many|TRBV7-9|12|TRBD1|TRBJ2-3
TGTGCCAGCAGCCTGGACAGGGGGACGCAGTATTTT
CASSLDRGTQYF
>few|TRBV7-8|15|NA|TRBJ2-3
TGTGCCAGCAGCTTAGAGTGGGGTAGCACAGATACGCAGTATTTT
CASSLEWGSTDTQYF
>few|TRBV6-1|13|NA|TRBJ1-5
TGTGCCAGCAGTCCCCAGCTCAATCAGCCCCAGCATTTT
CASSPQLNQPQHF
>NA|TRBV7-9|16|NA|TRBJ1-6
TGTGCCAGCAGCTTGACTGGGGCAGCGAATAATTCACCCCTCCACTTT
CASSLTGAANNSPLHF
>NA|TRBV14|15|NA|TRBJ1-3
TGTGCCAGCAGCCAAGGGTTCGGTTACGAAGACACCATATATTTT
CASSQGFGYEDTIYF
>NA|TRBV30|13|NA|TRBJ2-1
TGTGCCTGGAGTGTACCCAGGGCCAATGAGCAGTTCTTC
CAWSVPRANEQFF
>few|TRBV18|14|TRBD1|TRBJ1-6
TGTGCCAGCTCACCCAACAGGGGGAATTCACCCCTCCACTTT
CASSPNRGNSPLHF
>NA|TRBV20-1|15|TRBD1|TRBJ1-2
TGCAGTGCACCAACTCGACAGGGGGCCTCACTTGGCTACACCTTC
CSAPTRQGASLGYTF
>NA|TRBV5-1|16|TRBD2|TRBJ2-5
TGCGCCAGCAGCTTAGGGCTAGCGGGGGCCGAAGAGACCCAGTACTTC
CASSLGLAGAEETQYF
>few|TRBV6-2/TRBV6-3|15|TRBD2|TRBJ2-5
TGTGCCAGCAGGTCATGGACTAGTCTGTCGAAGACCCAGTACTTC
CASRSWTSLSKTQYF
>NA|TRBV10-3|15|NA|TRBJ1-1
TGTGCCATCAGTGAGGGGTTGGCCCTGGGCACTGAAGCTTTCTTT
CAISEGLALGTEAFF